In its sample, the clone carrying this T cell receptor beta chain was seen once. Other DNA sequences in this specimen translate into the identical CDR3. The CD4+ fraction was divided into a CD45RA+ naive subset and a CD45RA-negative memory subset. Several immunoSEQ plates received, in even portions, the genomic DNA of each subset. Repertoires were generated with immunoSEQ multiplex PCR, while TCRdb's copy carries only in-frame clones and drops some. Seen here are around 1.4 million clones, approximately 98.5% observed once, and the top ten hold approximately 0.4%. These data come from a study of shared clonotypes between healthy human individuals. As for the study in general: The people who gave samples were a couple of women and a few men aged 18 to 49.

The CDR3 consists of 14 residues. The germline CDR1 and CDR2 sequences are MGHRA and YSYEKL. The junction had 3 bases not matched to a gene; V was cut back by 2 bases and J by 2 bases. The sequence came from a man under 40 in good health. Sample: naive CD4+ T cells sorted from blood. The subset was: CD45RA+ positively selected. This chain links TRBV4-1 with TRBJ2-7, with 7 bases that match TRBD2. The CDR3 is CASSQLAVAYEQYF. DNA for the CDR3: TGCGCCAGCAGCCAACTAGCGGTGGCCTACGAGCAGTACTTC.